The rows below give T cell receptor beta chains drawn from one sample of a study of shared clonotypes between healthy human individuals. Using immunoSEQ multiplex PCR, the repertoire was profiled, and TCRdb retains in-frame clones only, with some absent. The table has 600,000 to 750,000 clones, 60% to 80% seen once. Sequenced sample: memory CD4+ T cells sorted from blood. Receptors were obtained from a woman between 25 and 40 years old in good health. Both conserved end residues are part of each CDR3. A D gene is named only where the DNA matches it firmly. The size of a clone is reported for some rows only, either as once, few or many, or as a class for expanded clones.

CDR3 DNA: TGCAGTGCACCGACTTGGGGCTCGCAGTATTTT
CDR3 protein: CSAPTWGSQYF
D gene: -
V gene: TRBV20-1
clone size: once
J gene: TRBJ2-3

CDR3 DNA: TGTGCCAGTAGTTTAAGGAATGAGCAGTTCTTC
CDR3 protein: CASSLRNEQFF
D gene: -
V gene: TRBV19
clone size: -
J gene: TRBJ2-1

CDR3 DNA: TGTGCCAGCAGTTTAGGTCAGGACACCGGGGAGCTGTTTTTT
CDR3 protein: CASSLGQDTGELFF
D gene: -
V gene: TRBV27
clone size: -
J gene: TRBJ2-2

CDR3 DNA: TGTGCCAGCAGTTTCTTAGCGAGGCAGTATTTT
CDR3 protein: CASSFLARQYF
D gene: -
V gene: TRBV28
clone size: -
J gene: TRBJ2-3

CDR3 DNA: TGTGCCAGCAGTTTACGACAGGGGGTAGGAAATCAGCCCCAGCATTTT
CDR3 protein: CASSLRQGVGNQPQHF
D gene: TRBD1
V gene: TRBV27
clone size: -
J gene: TRBJ1-5

CDR3 DNA: TGTGCCAGCAGCTTCCTAGCAGGGGGCGGGGGCAATCAGCCCCAGCATTTT
CDR3 protein: CASSFLAGGGGNQPQHF
D gene: TRBD1
V gene: TRBV7-8
clone size: many
J gene: TRBJ1-5

CDR3 DNA: TGTGCCAGCAGGGGACAGGGAGCATACAATGAGCAGTTCTTC
CDR3 protein: CASRGQGAYNEQFF
D gene: TRBD1
V gene: TRBV6-5
clone size: -
J gene: TRBJ2-1

CDR3 DNA: TGTGCCAGCAGTCCCGGCGGTGGTTCCCGGGAGCAGTTCTTC
CDR3 protein: CASSPGGGSREQFF
D gene: -
V gene: TRBV7-9
clone size: few
J gene: TRBJ2-1

CDR3 DNA: TGTGCCAGCAGCCCCGGGTTAAGCTCCTACAATGAGCAGTTCTTC
CDR3 protein: CASSPGLSSYNEQFF
D gene: -
V gene: TRBV11-2
clone size: -
J gene: TRBJ2-1

CDR3 DNA: TGTGCCAGCAGCTCCTTAGCGGGAGGGTACAATGAGCAGTTCTTC
CDR3 protein: CASSSLAGGYNEQFF
D gene: TRBD2
V gene: TRBV7-9
clone size: -
J gene: TRBJ2-1

CDR3 DNA: TGTGCCAGCAGCATAGGCTCCACCTACGAGCAGTACTTC
CDR3 protein: CASSIGSTYEQYF
D gene: -
V gene: TRBV21-1
clone size: -
J gene: TRBJ2-7

CDR3 DNA: TGTGCCAGCAAACTAGCGGGGCAGGGTACGCAGTATTTT
CDR3 protein: CASKLAGQGTQYF
D gene: TRBD2
V gene: TRBV6-1
clone size: -
J gene: TRBJ2-3

CDR3 DNA: TGCAGCCATCACACAGATACGCAGTATTTT
CDR3 protein: CSHHTDTQYF
D gene: -
V gene: TRBV29-1
clone size: -
J gene: TRBJ2-3

CDR3 DNA: TGTGCCAGCAGCTCCCGACATGCAGAAGGTAGTGAGCAGTTCTTC
CDR3 protein: CASSSRHAEGSEQFF
D gene: -
V gene: TRBV5-8
clone size: once
J gene: TRBJ2-1